The rows below give T cell receptor beta chains drawn from one sample of a study of cytomegalovirus exposure and HLA in healthy donors. Generated by immunoSEQ multiplex PCR, the TCRdb table keeps only in-frame clones and is missing some. Here the sample spans about 250,000 clones, roughly 90% being singletons. Sequencing was done on a sample of PBMCs. These receptors all come from a man aged 18 to 35 in good health and CMV-seropositive. Each CDR3 is given with its conserved first and last residue. D genes are given only for firm matches. Not every row has a clone size; where given, it reads once, few, many or a size class.

j_call clone_size d_call v_call cdr3_aa cdr3_nt
TRBJ1-2 - - TRBV19 CASRIQKVNYGYTF TGTGCCAGTAGAATACAGAAGGTTAACTATGGCTACACCTTC
TRBJ2-1 once TRBD2 TRBV10-2 CASSSASGRNEQFF TGCGCCAGCAGTTCGGCTAGCGGGAGGAATGAGCAGTTCTTC
TRBJ2-7 - - TRBV6-5 CASSFGYEQYF TGTGCCAGCAGTTTCGGCTACGAGCAGTACTTC
TRBJ1-3 - - TRBV28 CASSFRGAGNTIYF TGTGCCAGCAGTTTCCGGGGCGCTGGAAACACCATATATTTT
TRBJ1-5 - - TRBV28 CASSRMISNQPQHF TGTGCCAGCAGCCGCATGATTAGCAATCAGCCCCAGCATTTT
TRBJ2-2 - - TRBV19 CASGAFIGELFF TGTGCCAGTGGAGCATTCATCGGGGAGCTGTTTTTT
TRBJ1-2 - - TRBV11-2 CASSRTGRGYTF TGTGCCAGCAGCAGGACGGGTCGGGGCTACACCTTC
TRBJ2-7 once TRBD1 TRBV11-2 CASSAGTGTSYEQYF TGTGCCAGCAGCGCCGGGACAGGCACCTCCTACGAGCAGTACTTC
TRBJ1-2 - - TRBV5-8 CASSVRLISRGYTF TGTGCCAGCAGCGTTAGACTCATTTCGCGGGGCTACACCTTC
TRBJ2-7 once - TRBV6-6 CASSYSKYEQYF TGTGCCAGCAGTTACTCCAAGTACGAGCAGTACTTC
TRBJ1-4 - - TRBV29-1 CSVLADWGEKLFF TGCAGCGTTTTGGCCGACTGGGGTGAAAAACTGTTTTTT
TRBJ2-1 - TRBD1 TRBV29-1 CSVEDVVRGRTYNEQFF TGCAGCGTTGAGGATGTCGTCAGGGGGCGAACCTACAATGAGCAGTTCTTC
TRBJ2-3 - TRBD2 TRBV27 CASRIGTSGSTLDTQYF TGTGCCAGCCGGATTGGGACTAGCGGGAGTACGTTAGATACGCAGTATTTT
TRBJ2-2 few TRBD1 TRBV2 CASKDRGRTGELFF TGTGCCAGCAAGGACAGGGGGCGCACCGGGGAGCTGTTTTTT
TRBJ2-5 - - TRBV6-5 CASSRGSSRKETQYF TGTGCCAGCAGCCGCGGCAGCTCCCGAAAAGAGACCCAGTACTTC
TRBJ1-1 - TRBD1 TRBV5-1 CASSLVDRGTEAFF TGCGCCAGCAGCTTAGTCGACAGGGGGACTGAAGCTTTCTTT
TRBJ1-5 - - TRBV5-6 CASSLWGSNQPQHF TGTGCCAGCAGCTTGTGGGGCAGTAACCAGCCCCAGCATTTT
TRBJ1-1 - TRBD1 TRBV19 CASSMVRGYTEAFF TGTGCCAGTAGTATGGTCAGGGGGTATACTGAAGCTTTCTTT
TRBJ2-5 - TRBD2 TRBV29-1 CSVEAGGRGETQYF TGCAGCGTTGAGGCGGGAGGGCGGGGAGAGACCCAGTACTTC
TRBJ2-2 - TRBD2 TRBV11-1 CASSPTSQPNTGELFF TGTGCCAGCAGTCCGACTAGCCAGCCGAACACCGGGGAGCTGTTTTTT
TRBJ2-4 - - TRBV11-2 CASSAVLRASKNIQYF TGTGCCAGCAGTGCAGTCCTCAGGGCCTCCAAAAACATTCAGTACTTC
TRBJ2-1 - TRBD2 TRBV2 CASRILAGHNEQFF TGTGCCAGCAGGATTCTAGCGGGCCACAATGAGCAGTTCTTC
TRBJ2-3 - TRBD2 TRBV5-1 CASSLVLAGGDTQYF TGCGCCAGCAGCTTGGTGCTAGCGGGAGGGGATACGCAGTATTTT
TRBJ2-1 - - TRBV4-2 CASSQDSWNEQFF TGTGCCAGCAGCCAAGATTCGTGGAATGAGCAGTTCTTC
TRBJ2-6 once TRBD1 TRBV13 CASSRDRGGSGANVLTF TGTGCCAGCAGCCGGGACAGGGGGGGCTCTGGGGCCAACGTCCTGACTTTC
TRBJ1-4 - TRBD1 TRBV19 CASRTGLPNEKLFF TGTGCCAGTAGGACAGGGCTTCCTAATGAAAAACTGTTTTTT
TRBJ1-3 - TRBD1 TRBV9 CASSPRDRGRRTSGNTIYF TGTGCCAGCAGCCCCCGGGACAGGGGGCGAAGAACCTCTGGAAACACCATATATTTT
TRBJ2-7 - - TRBV10-3 CAISATATGSSYEQYF TGTGCCATCAGTGCCACCGCCACAGGCAGCTCCTACGAGCAGTACTTC
TRBJ2-1 - TRBD2 TRBV4-3 CASSQDRARAGGPHNEQFF TGCGCCAGCAGCCAAGATAGAGCCCGAGCGGGAGGGCCCCACAATGAGCAGTTCTTC